Listed here is a single T cell receptor (beta chain). This record comes from a study of blood T cell repertoires in COVID-19. At the level of the study: COVID-19 samples, acute and convalescent, were from the United States, Italy and Spain. The cDNA or gDNA used as material had been derived from T cells, B-cell-depleted T cells, or PBMCs.

Per the authors' pipeline: Amplification of reference gene primers provided the estimated nucleated cell counts. Sequencing was performed with immunoSEQ multiplex PCR; in TCRdb, only in-frame clones are kept and a portion is missing. The DNA was the basis for D and trimming; V, J and clone size are from that table. The sample shows around 42,000 clones, 88% of them seen only once. The CDR3 extends over 16 amino acids. The germline V gene has CDR1 SEHNR and CDR2 FQNEAQ (reference sequence). After removal of 1 base from V and 4 bases from J, the junction contained 4 bases not matched to a gene. The chain has TRBV7-9 and TRBJ2-2; 9 bases match TRBD2. Sequenced sample: peripheral blood. The source is a human donor in a cohort sampled during active COVID-19. DNA of the CDR3: TGTGCCAGCAGCTTAGTAAGCGGGAGGCGCACCGGGGAGCTGTTTTTT. It codes for CASSLVSGRRTGELFF.